A selection of T cell receptor beta chains follows, all from one sample in a study of T and B cells in COVID-19 patients. Using its own MiXCR run on the multiplex PCR reads, TCRdb lists one record per CDR3 protein. The sample has around 25,000 distinct CDR3 sequences, over 25% seen once. Input material: blood. The receptors stem from a human donor who had recovered from COVID-19. The CDR3 runs from the conserved cysteine through the conserved F or W. The D gene is left open where the match is weak. Clone size appears in some rows only: once, few, many, or a class for an expanded clone.

d_call j_call clone_size v_call cdr3_nt cdr3_aa
TRBD2 TRBJ2-3 . TRBV6-2/TRBV6-3 TGTGCCAGCAGTTACTCCCGACTAGCGGGAGCTGGAGATACGCAGTATTTT CASSYSRLAGAGDTQYF
. TRBJ2-5 . TRBV20-1 TGCAGTGCTAGGTCTCCAGGGACGGGAGAGACCCAGTACTTC CSARSPGTGETQYF
. TRBJ2-3 . TRBV12-3/TRBV12-4 TGTGCCAGCAGAATAGGGGGGGTTAGCACAGAAACGCAGTATTTT CASRIGGVSTETQYF
. TRBJ2-1 . TRBV18 TGTGCCAGCTCATCCGGGACACCGAGCTCCTACAATGAGCAGTTCTTC CASSSGTPSSYNEQFF
. TRBJ1-1 . TRBV18 TGTGCCAGCTCACCCGCTACAGGGCGCACTGAAGCTTTCTTT CASSPATGRTEAFF
. TRBJ2-2 . TRBV12-3/TRBV12-4 TGTGCCAGCAGTTTAGGTCTTCCAGGGGTTGACGGGGAGCTGTTTTTT CASSLGLPGVDGELFF
. TRBJ2-3 . TRBV6-2/TRBV6-3 TGTGCCAGCAGCCCCAGGACTCCCGAGTGGGCAGATACGCAGTATTTT CASSPRTPEWADTQYF
TRBD2 TRBJ2-1 few TRBV27 TGTGCCAGCAGTTTAATTGGGGGGGGGAATGAGCAGTTCTTC CASSLIGGGNEQFF
TRBD1 TRBJ1-6 few TRBV6-1 TGTGCCAGCAGTGAAGGGACAGGGGGTTGGGGCTATAATTCACCCCTCCACTTT CASSEGTGGWGYNSPLHF
TRBD1 TRBJ1-4 . TRBV6-2/TRBV6-3 TGTGCCACACCGACAGGGTATAATGAAAAACTGTTTTTT CATPTGYNEKLFF
. TRBJ2-3 . TRBV5-6 TGTGCCAGCAGCTTCGGGACGTCTAGCACAGATACGCAGTATTTT CASSFGTSSTDTQYF
TRBD1 TRBJ1-5 . TRBV6-5 TGTGCCAGCAGTTACTCCGGGACAGAAAATCAGCCCCAGCATTTT CASSYSGTENQPQHF
. TRBJ2-1 few TRBV29-1 TGCAGCGTTGGTCGAGCGGGTAGCAATGAGCAGTTCTTC CSVGRAGSNEQFF
TRBD2 TRBJ2-3 few TRBV6-2/TRBV6-3 TGTGCCAGCAGTAGGACTAGCGCTACAGATACGCAGTATTTT CASSRTSATDTQYF
TRBD1 TRBJ2-7 few TRBV4-2 TGTGCCAGCAGCCAGCTTGGGGACAGGTCCTACGAGCAGTACTTC CASSQLGDRSYEQYF
. TRBJ2-7 . TRBV5-6 TGTGCCAGCAGCTTTCCCAGCTCCTACGAGCAGTACTTC CASSFPSSYEQYF
. TRBJ2-5 medium-sized TRBV11-1 TGTGCCAGCAGCCACGCCCGCAGGTCGGTTGCCCAAGAGACCCAGTACTTC CASSHARRSVAQETQYF
TRBD1 TRBJ2-2 few TRBV13 TGTGCCAGCAGCTTTACCGGGACAGGGGGCTTCGGGGAGCTGTTTTTT CASSFTGTGGFGELFF
. TRBJ1-3 few TRBV20-1 TGCAGTGCTAGGCTTGGGGGTCCTGGAAACACCATATATTTT CSARLGGPGNTIYF
. TRBJ2-1 many TRBV19 TGTGCCAGTAGTATAGGTGGGGGCTTAAGCTCCTACAATGAGCAGTTCTTC CASSIGGGLSSYNEQFF
. TRBJ2-1 few TRBV5-1 TGCGCCAGCAGCTTTGAGTTCGAGGCCAATGAGCAGTTCTTC CASSFEFEANEQFF
TRBD1 TRBJ1-4 . TRBV5-6 TGTGCCAGCAGCTCGGGACAGGGCGATGAAAAACTGTTTTTT CASSSGQGDEKLFF
TRBD2 TRBJ2-5 . TRBV13 TGTGCCAGCAGTTTACGGGCGGGGGGCTCAGCGGAAGAGACCCAGTACTTC CASSLRAGGSAEETQYF
TRBD2 TRBJ2-1 medium-sized TRBV27 TGTGCCAGCAGCCGGACTAGCGGGTTCTCGGGCAATGAGCAGTTCTTC CASSRTSGFSGNEQFF
. TRBJ1-1 few TRBV6-4 TGTGCCAGCAGTGACTCCCGGGAAGGCACTGAAGCTTTCTTT CASSDSREGTEAFF
TRBD1 TRBJ2-7 many TRBV6-5 TGTGCCAGCAGTTACTCGGGCAGGGGGACCTACGAGCAGTACTTC CASSYSGRGTYEQYF
. TRBJ2-1 . TRBV20-1 TGCAGTGCTAGAAGCGGGTACAATGAGCAGTTCTTC CSARSGYNEQFF
. TRBJ1-1 . TRBV20-1 TGCAGTGCTAGAGATGTCAGGGTGAACACTGAAGCTTTCTTT CSARDVRVNTEAFF
TRBD1 TRBJ2-3 . TRBV6-1 TGTGCCAGCAGGGGACAGGGCAGGGATACGCAGTATTTT CASRGQGRDTQYF
. TRBJ1-2 . TRBV24-1 TGTGCCACCAGTGTTCAGAGAGGGAAGCTTGGCTACACCTTC CATSVQRGKLGYTF
. TRBJ2-7 . TRBV10-3 TGTGCCATCAGCACCCCGACCCTCTACGAGCAGTACTTC CAISTPTLYEQYF
. TRBJ1-5 . TRBV30 TGTGCCTGGAGCTTCCGACAAGGGCTCAATCAGCCCCAGCATTTT CAWSFRQGLNQPQHF
TRBD1 TRBJ2-5 . TRBV6-5 TGTGCCAGCAGTGACACTCACAGGGGTGGGCAAGAGACCCAGTACTTC CASSDTHRGGQETQYF
. TRBJ1-5 few TRBV12-3/TRBV12-4 TGTGCCAGCAGTTTAAGGGACGGTAGCAATCAGCCCCAGCATTTT CASSLRDGSNQPQHF
. TRBJ2-7 few TRBV6-5 TGTGCCAGCAGATCCCGAACACCCTTCGAGCAGTACTTC CASRSRTPFEQYF
TRBD1 TRBJ1-6 . TRBV6-5 TGTGCCAGCAGTTACGGCGGGACAGGGATTTCACCCCTCCACTTT CASSYGGTGISPLHF